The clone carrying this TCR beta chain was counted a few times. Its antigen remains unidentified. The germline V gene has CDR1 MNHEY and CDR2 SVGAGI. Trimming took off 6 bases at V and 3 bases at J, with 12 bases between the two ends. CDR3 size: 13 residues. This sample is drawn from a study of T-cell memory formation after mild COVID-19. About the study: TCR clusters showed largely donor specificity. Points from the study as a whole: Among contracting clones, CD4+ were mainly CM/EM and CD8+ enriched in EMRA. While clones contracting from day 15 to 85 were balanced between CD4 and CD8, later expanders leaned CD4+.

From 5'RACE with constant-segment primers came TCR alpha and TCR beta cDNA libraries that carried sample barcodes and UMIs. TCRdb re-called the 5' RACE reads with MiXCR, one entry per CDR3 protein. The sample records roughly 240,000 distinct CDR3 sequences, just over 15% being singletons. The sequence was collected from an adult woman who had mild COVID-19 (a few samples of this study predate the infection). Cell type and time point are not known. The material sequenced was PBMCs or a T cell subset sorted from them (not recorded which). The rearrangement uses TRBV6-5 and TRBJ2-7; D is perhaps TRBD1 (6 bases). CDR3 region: CASSRVQGYEQYF. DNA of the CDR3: TGTGCCAGCAGCCGCGTACAGGGCTACGAGCAGTACTTC.